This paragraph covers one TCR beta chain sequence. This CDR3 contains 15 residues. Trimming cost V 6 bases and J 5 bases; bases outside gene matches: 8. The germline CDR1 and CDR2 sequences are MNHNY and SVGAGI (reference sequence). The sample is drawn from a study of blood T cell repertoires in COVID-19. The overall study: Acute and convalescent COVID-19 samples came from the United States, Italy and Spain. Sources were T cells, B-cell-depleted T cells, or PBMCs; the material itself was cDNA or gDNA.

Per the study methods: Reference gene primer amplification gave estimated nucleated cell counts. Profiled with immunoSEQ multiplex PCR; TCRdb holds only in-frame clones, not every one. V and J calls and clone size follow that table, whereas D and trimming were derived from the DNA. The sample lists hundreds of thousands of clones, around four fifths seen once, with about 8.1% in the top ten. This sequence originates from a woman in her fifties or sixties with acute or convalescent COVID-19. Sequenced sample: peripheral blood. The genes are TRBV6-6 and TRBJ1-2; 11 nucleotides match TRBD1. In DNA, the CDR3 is TGTGCCAGCAGCCGTACCGGGACAGGGGGATATGGCTACACCTTC. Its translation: CASSRTGTGGYGYTF.